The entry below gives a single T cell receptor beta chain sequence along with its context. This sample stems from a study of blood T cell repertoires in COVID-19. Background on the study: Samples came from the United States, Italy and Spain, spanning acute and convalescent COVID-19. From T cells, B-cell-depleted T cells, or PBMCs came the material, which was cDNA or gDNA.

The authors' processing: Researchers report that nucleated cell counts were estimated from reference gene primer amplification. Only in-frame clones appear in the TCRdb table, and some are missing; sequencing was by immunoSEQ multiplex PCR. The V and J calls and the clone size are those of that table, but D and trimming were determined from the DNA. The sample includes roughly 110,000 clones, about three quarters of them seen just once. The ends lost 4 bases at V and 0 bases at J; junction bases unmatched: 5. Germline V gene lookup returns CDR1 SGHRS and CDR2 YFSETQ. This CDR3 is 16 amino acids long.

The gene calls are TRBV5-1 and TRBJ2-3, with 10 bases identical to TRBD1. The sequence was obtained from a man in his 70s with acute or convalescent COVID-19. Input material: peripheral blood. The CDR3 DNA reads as TGCGCCAGCAGCCGCCGGACAGGGGGTAGCACAGATACGCAGTATTTT. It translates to CASSRRTGGSTDTQYF.